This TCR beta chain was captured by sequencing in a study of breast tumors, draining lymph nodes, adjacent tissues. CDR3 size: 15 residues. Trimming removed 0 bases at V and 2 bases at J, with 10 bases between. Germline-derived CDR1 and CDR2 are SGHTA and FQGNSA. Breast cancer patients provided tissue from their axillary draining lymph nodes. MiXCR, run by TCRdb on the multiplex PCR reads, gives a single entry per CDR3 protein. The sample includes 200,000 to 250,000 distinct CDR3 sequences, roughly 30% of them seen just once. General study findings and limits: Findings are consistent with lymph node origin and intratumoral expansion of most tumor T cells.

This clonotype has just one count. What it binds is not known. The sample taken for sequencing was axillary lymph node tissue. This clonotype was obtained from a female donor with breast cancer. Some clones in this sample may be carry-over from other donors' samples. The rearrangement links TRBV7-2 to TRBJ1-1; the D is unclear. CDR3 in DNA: TGTGCCAGCAGCTTAGCGTCGGGATTCAACACTGAAGCTTTCTTT. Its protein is CASSLASGFNTEAFF. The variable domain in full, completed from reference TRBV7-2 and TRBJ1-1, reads GAGVSQSPSNKVTEKGKDVELRCDPISGHTALYWYRQSLGQGLEFLIYFQGNSAPDKSGLPSDRFSAERTGGSVSTLTIQRTQQEDSAVYLCASSLASGFNTEAFFGQGTRLTVV.